Sequencing of this T cell receptor (beta chain) was carried out in a study of shared clonotypes between healthy human individuals (TCRdb year 2020). Concerning the study at large: The cohort comprised a couple of women and a few men aged 18 to 49 years. Per donor, three plates each were used for CD4 naive and CD4 memory, two for CD8 naive, and one for CD8 memory. Per donor, leukapheresis produced somewhere between about 0.85 and 8.9 billion PBMCs. Different laboratories and diverse techniques were used to prepare libraries and sequence TCR repertoires, to increase sequencing depth and limit assay-specific biases. The study deeply sequenced blood TCR repertoires of several healthy adults to estimate repertoire size and the extent of clonotype sharing between individuals.

The CDR3, from cysteine to phenylalanine, totals 14 residues. The only DNA kept is the CDR3, 42 bases in frame from the first base. The germline V gene (reference sequence) supplies CDR1 MNHNY and CDR2 SVGAGI. V drops 6 bases and J drops 2 bases, leaving 12 bases in between. This clone was seen only once. The target of this receptor is not known. Per-base qualities were not stored, and no clone one base away is much larger. Donors were healthy HIV-negative adults with no recently reported acute infections or vaccinations. All donors were Caucasian adults living in Nashville, Tennessee, USA. CD4+ T cells were enriched through magnetic negative selection, after which naive cells were positively selected on CD45RA and the remaining negative fraction served as the memory subset. After blood collection by leukapheresis, PBMCs were isolated using Ficoll-Histopaque density gradient centrifugation and then cryopreserved in the vapor phase of liquid nitrogen. Analytical flow cytometry was used to check the purity and quantity of every magnetically sorted T cell population. Each sorted fraction had its genomic DNA isolated and then quantified by UV absorbance on a Nanodrop 2000c.

Paper-wide results and their limitations: The small number of donors limited the genetic and exposure-history diversity represented. Sampling was restricted to blood, and TCR repertoires in tissue are likely to differ from TCR repertoires in blood. Based on pairwise subsampling, the degree of clonotype sharing among donors was expected to be affected by sequencing depth. Even with the large sequencing depth, rarefaction of the sorted-subset datasets indicated that sequencing was incomplete. Naive subsets generally had larger estimated clonotype richness than memory subsets did. Compared with non-shared clonotypes, the clonotypes found in all four sorted-subset donors had higher generation probabilities. Approximately 4.8% of naive CD4, 3% to 3.5% of naive CD8, roughly 2.4% of memory CD4, and less than 0.45% of memory CD8 clonotypes were shared across several donors.

Using the deep immunoSEQ assay, TCR CDR3 regions were amplified from genomic DNA by multiplex PCR. Genomic DNA extracted from each cell subset was distributed evenly over all wells of several immunoSEQ 96-well plates, and each plate served as one replicate. For sorted subsets, each replicate PCR was loaded with roughly 200 ng genomic DNA, equivalent to 25,000 to 35,000 T cell genomes. The purified libraries were quantified using a Qubit 3.0 fluorometer, sized with a Bioanalyzer 2100, and then quantified again using the KAPA Library Quantification kit. A separate single-read 150-cycle Illumina NextSeq 550 flow cell was used to sequence each immunoSEQ 96-well plate. The original pipeline was this. Because the immunoSEQ output included only junctional sequences and no quality scores, the filtering could not be the same as the filtering used for full-length reads. To assign V/J genes and CDR3, sequences were annotated against IMGT germline references using PyIR, a Python wrapper for IgBLAST v1.9. Any read was removed if the V/J assignment was weak (E-value above 1e-6), the CDR3 was missing, or the read contained stop codons, out-of-frame junctions, or ambiguous translated residues. V3J clonotypes were defined as sequences sharing the same inferred V gene, J gene, and CDR3 amino acid sequence. Percentage overlap between repertoires was computed as shared unique clonotypes divided by the size of the smaller repertoire. Repertoire richness was assessed with RTK rarefaction, the Chao1 estimator, and Recon v2.1 estimates of unobserved clonotypes. Generation probabilities for all TCRbeta clonotypes obtained by the gDNA method from four donors were computed using OLGA. The table was pulled from immuneACCESS by TCRdb, which kept in-frame rearrangements only. Such tables lose some clones; where checked, under half of the loss comes from unresolved V genes, and the rest has no known cause. That table furnishes V, J and clone size, whereas the DNA furnished D and trimming. For this sample the table gives nearly 1,000,000 clones, of which approximately 76% were detected only once. Approximately 1.5% of the sample is in the top ten clones.

Sequencing used memory CD4+ T cells sorted from blood. The intended sense of this specimen's cell subset or site label: CD45RA-negative fraction. This clonotype was sampled from a man between 18 and 29 years old in good health. The V and J genes are TRBV6-6 and TRBJ2-3; the D gene remains uncertain. At the DNA level, the sequence is TGTGCCAGCAGCCTACTCGGATCCACAGATACGCAGTATTTT. The resulting protein is CASSLLGSTDTQYF.